The sequence of this T cell receptor beta chain was determined in a study of cytomegalovirus exposure and HLA in healthy donors. Broader study findings: In vitro testing confirmed a few CMV-associated chains as specific for CMV antigens. HLA restriction was apparent for most CMV-associated TCR beta chains in a later analysis.

V trimming: 4 bases; J trimming: 4 bases; junction bases outside the gene matches: 6. CDR3 size: 14 residues. In germline, CDR1 is LGHNA, CDR2 YNFKEQ. Researchers ran the PCR with 60 Vbeta and 13 Jbeta primers. The repertoire was sequenced with immunoSEQ multiplex PCR; TCRdb's copy has only in-frame clones and lacks some. The data show about 180,000 clones, with 77% seen just once and 1.4% held by the top ten. With respect to this clone: The antigen is not known.

Sequenced sample: PBMCs. This TCR derives from a young woman in good health and CMV-seropositive. The gene calls are TRBV4-2 and TRBJ2-7; 8 positions match TRBD2. The CDR3 DNA sequence: TGTGCCAGCAGCCCCGGGAGCGGGAGATACGAGCAGTACTTC. Translating gives CASSPGSGRYEQYF.